The 25 T cell receptor beta chains given below trace back to one sample, sequenced in a study of blood T cells in healthy people across ages (dated by TCRdb to between 2014 and 2017). Library generation was performed with 5' RACE. Sequencing took place on an Illumina HiSeq 2500. The second PCR ran for about 6 to 12 cycles and used a J-beta primer mix along with a sample-barcoded 5' primer. The public reads were reprocessed in TCRdb via fastp at Q25 and MiXCR, keeping in-frame beta chains. Each CDR3 protein gets just one entry, which takes the most common genes and DNA from the rows behind it. The table for this sample lists roughly 1,500,000 distinct CDR3 sequences; roughly a third of them were counted only once. The ten largest account for approximately 11% of the sample. Input material: blood. The receptors originated from a woman in her twenties or thirties in good health.

This clonotype was detected only a few times. In DNA form, the CDR3 reads TGCGCCAGCAGCCAAACCGAGGACAGGGCACGTAAGGCCCAGTACTTC. Its translation: CASSQTEDRARKAQYF. The chain links TRBV4-1 to TRBJ2-5; TRBD1 matches at 8 bases. The CDR3 extends over 16 amino acids. CDR1 is MGHRA, CDR2 YSYEKL, per germline. With V trimmed by 2 bases and J by 9 bases, 14 bases remained unmatched.

This clonotype was counted only a few times. This sequence joins TRBV20-1 and TRBJ1-6; D is perhaps TRBD1 (6 bases). Trimming shortened V by 1 base and J by 1 base, and 14 bases separated the two germline ends. The V gene's germline CDR1 is DFQATT and CDR2 SNEGSKA (reference sequence). The CDR3 has 17 residues. This chain's CDR3 is CSARGAGRGSYNSPLHF. The CDR3 nucleotides read TGCAGTGCTAGAGGCGCAGGCAGGGGATCCTATAATTCACCCCTCCACTTT.

This clonotype was recorded a few times. DNA of the CDR3: TGTGCCAGCAGTTTAACGTACTATGGCTACACCTTC. This translates into CASSLTYYGYTF. The gene calls are TRBV12-3 or TRBV12-4 and TRBJ1-2, with D hard to call. The CDR3 runs 12 residues. Trimming removed 2 bases from V and 3 bases from J, with 4 bases in between.

V gene TRBV20-1 combines with J gene TRBJ2-5; 11 nucleotides agree with TRBD2. V lost 3 bases and J lost 1; bases outside the gene matches: 7. Looked up from germline, CDR1 is DFQATT and CDR2 is SNEGSKA (reference sequence). This CDR3 has 16 amino acids. The CDR3 DNA reads as TGCAGTGCTAGCCCCACTAGCGGGGGACCCCAAGAGACCCAGTACTTC. Its translation is CSASPTSGGPQETQYF.

CDR3 sequence reads: CASIGYRTPDPYEQYF. The CDR3 bases are TGTGCCAGCATCGGCTACCGGACACCCGATCCCTACGAGCAGTACTTC. The chain uses TRBV6-1 and TRBJ2-7, with D maybe TRBD1 (5 bases). This CDR3 region has 16 residues. V gave up 7 bases and J gave up 2 bases, with 21 bases separating them. Germline CDR1 and CDR2: MNHNS and SASEGT.

The sample holds a few counts of this clonotype. This chain connects TRBV7-9 to TRBJ2-7; 7 nucleotides line up with TRBD1. Per the germline V gene, CDR1 is SEHNR and CDR2 is FQNEAQ (reference sequence). The V and J ends lost 3 bases and 2 bases, in that order; junction bases with no gene match: 4. CDR3 length equals 14 residues. The CDR3 spells CASSFSQGAYEQYF. The CDR3 DNA is TGTGCCAGCAGCTTCAGCCAGGGGGCCTACGAGCAGTACTTC.

V is TRBV20-1 and J is TRBJ1-6, with D unresolved. Germline V gene sequence: CDR1 DFQATT, CDR2 SNEGSKA (reference sequence). There are 15 residues in the CDR3. The germline V and J ends were trimmed by 1 base and 5 bases, with 12 bases remaining between them. The CDR3 protein is CSARVSGLNNSPLHF. The CDR3 bases are TGCAGTGCTAGAGTCAGCGGGCTCAATAATTCACCCCTCCACTTT.

The table lists this clonotype with a few counts. The chain carries TRBV9 and TRBJ2-3; 8 bases agree with TRBD2. The CDR3 is 14 amino acids. Germline V CDR1 and CDR2: SGDLS, YYNGEE. Trimming at V came to 1 base and at J to 4 bases, leaving 2 bases not matched to a gene. Here the CDR3 reads CASSVQAGADTQYF. CDR3 bases: TGTGCCAGCAGCGTACAAGCGGGAGCAGATACGCAGTATTTT.

This clonotype showed up many times. The CDR3 nucleotides are TGCAGCGTTCCCTGGATCCCGGGGAGGGACATCTATGGCTACACCTTC. Translation gives CSVPWIPGRDIYGYTF. This sequence joins TRBV29-1 and TRBJ1-2; perhaps TRBD1 as D (6 bases). V gave up 5 bases and J gave up 4 bases, with 23 bases separating them. The V gene's germline CDR1 is SQVTM and CDR2 ANQGSEA. The CDR3 loop spans 16 amino acids. Filled out from reference TRBV29-1 and TRBJ1-2, the complete variable domain reads SAVISQKPSRDICQRGTSLTIQCQVDSQVTMMFWYRQQPGQSLTLIATANQGSEATYESGFVIDKFPISRPNLTFSTLTVSNMSPEDSSIYLCSVPWIPGRDIYGYTFGSGTRLTVV.

This clonotype was counted once. A much more abundant neighbour one base away suggests this may be a read error. This chain joins TRBV27 and TRBJ2-5; tentatively, D is TRBD2 (6 bases). V was clipped by 5 bases and J by 5 bases, with 18 bases between them. Germline values: CDR1 MNHEY, CDR2 SMNVEV (reference sequence). The CDR3 is made up of 15 amino acids. The CDR3 here is CASSTTSCQLETQYF. The CDR3 bases are TGTGCCAGCAGTACAACTAGCTGCCAGTTGGAGACCCAGTACTTC.

This chain connects TRBV6-2 or TRBV6-3 to TRBJ1-6; a possible D gene is TRBD1 (5 bases). Germline V gene sequence: CDR1 MNHEY, CDR2 SVGEGT. V was trimmed by 0 bases and J by 9 bases, leaving 18 bases between them. The CDR3 sequence is 17 residues long. The CDR3 DNA reads as TGTGCCAGCAGTTACTCGTTACCACCGGGACGGGCTTCACCCCTCCACTTT. It is translated as CASSYSLPPGRASPLHF.

This clonotype has only a few counts. V usage is TRBV29-1 and J usage is TRBJ1-1; D gene uncertain. The CDR3 is 12 amino acids. The V and J ends lost 4 bases and 1 base respectively, with 7 bases between them. Germline assignment: CDR1 SQVTM and CDR2 ANQGSEA. CDR3 sequence reads: CSVAGQNTEAFF. CDR3 coding DNA: TGCAGCGTTGCCGGGCAGAACACTGAAGCTTTCTTT.

There are a few counts of this clonotype. The genes are TRBV12-5 and TRBJ2-5, with TRBD1 matching over 11 bases. Germline CDR1 LGHNT, CDR2 FRNRAP. The CDR3 extends over 16 amino acids. V gave up 5 bases and J gave up 8 bases; unmatched junction bases: 13. CDR3 amino acids: CASGPGTGGLLDTQYF. DNA of the CDR3: TGTGCTAGTGGTCCCGGGACAGGGGGTCTCTTGGATACCCAGTACTTC. Combining the CDR3 with reference TRBV12-5 and TRBJ2-5 gives the whole variable domain DARVTQTPRHKVTEMGQEVTMRCQPILGHNTVFWYRQTMMQGLELLAYFRNRAPLDDSGMPKDRFSAEMPDATLATLKIQPSEPRDSAVYFCASGPGTGGLLDTQYFGPGTRLLVL.

This clonotype occurred a few times. The gene calls are TRBV4-1 and TRBJ2-1; 9 bases map to TRBD1. V trimming: 0 bases; J trimming: 5 bases; junction bases outside the gene matches: 8. This CDR3 comprises 17 residues. CDR1 MGHRA and CDR2 YSYEKL come from the germline V gene. DNA for the CDR3: TGCGCCAGCAGCCAAGATGGGGACAGGGTTGGTCACAATGAGCAGTTCTTC. This codes for CASSQDGDRVGHNEQFF.

This chain joins TRBV20-1 and TRBJ2-1; TRBD2 aligns across 10 bases. In germline, CDR1 is DFQATT, CDR2 SNEGSKA (reference sequence). V dropped 5 bases and J dropped 2; count of bases not matched to a gene: 6. The CDR3 totals 15 residues. The CDR3 spells CSARRTSGTYNEQFF. CDR3 coding DNA: TGCAGTGCTCGTCGGACTAGCGGCACCTACAATGAGCAGTTCTTC.

The chain carries TRBV27 and TRBJ2-3, with D maybe TRBD2 (5 bases). Germline V CDR1 and CDR2: MNHEY, SMNVEV (reference sequence). This CDR3 is 13 amino acids long. Trimming took 3 bases from V and 5 from J, leaving 9 bases between them. The CDR3 sequence is CASSFSGLDTQYF. CDR3 DNA sequence: TGTGCCAGCAGTTTCTCGGGGTTAGATACGCAGTATTTT.

This clonotype was seen only a few times. The chain recombines TRBV19 with TRBJ2-3; 13 positions match TRBD2. Germline loops: CDR1 LNHDA, CDR2 SQIVND (reference sequence). V was pared by 9 bases and J by 8 bases, with 11 bases of the junction left unmatched. The CDR3 totals 15 residues. CDR3 amino acids: CASKTSGGALSTQYF. In DNA, the CDR3 is TGTGCCAGCAAAACTAGCGGGGGGGCTCTAAGTACGCAGTATTTT.

This clonotype was observed a few times. The chain links TRBV20-1 to TRBJ1-2; D gene unclear. The CDR3 is 11 amino acids. Per germline, CDR1 DFQATT and CDR2 SNEGSKA (reference sequence). Trimming shortened V by 4 bases and J by 4 bases, and 7 bases separated the two germline ends. Here the CDR3 DNA reads TGCAGTGCTACGGGCGCCTATGGCTACACCTTC. This encodes CSATGAYGYTF.

The rearrangement joins TRBV6-1 to TRBJ2-1; D is unclear. The CDR3 has 15 amino acids. Germline loops: CDR1 MNHNS, CDR2 SASEGT. Trimming removed 6 bases from V and 2 bases from J, with 14 bases in between. The CDR3 is CASRLLVGTYNEQFF. The CDR3 DNA sequence: TGTGCCAGCAGGCTGTTAGTAGGAACCTACAATGAGCAGTTCTTC.

This clonotype occurred many times. CDR3 loop: CASSVGLNEQFF. In DNA, the CDR3 is TGTGCCAGCAGCGTAGGCCTCAATGAGCAGTTCTTC. The chain combines TRBV9 with TRBJ2-1; D gene unclear. Germline assignment: CDR1 SGDLS and CDR2 YYNGEE. This CDR3 has 12 amino acids. V was cut by 0 bases and J by 6 bases, with 4 bases left in between. Supplemented by reference TRBV9 and TRBJ2-1, the full variable domain reads DSGVTQTPKHLITATGQRVTLRCSPRSGDLSVYWYQQSLDQGLQFLIQYYNGEERAKGNILERFSAQQFPDLHSELNLSSLELGDSALYFCASSVGLNEQFFGPGTRLTVL.

Regarding this clonotype: Relative to the germline gene, one junction end is altered; a read error may explain this. V gene TRBV15 combines with J gene TRBJ1-2, with 7 nucleotides matching TRBD1. Germline assignment: CDR1 LNHNV and CDR2 YYDKDF (reference sequence). CDR3 length: 15 amino acids. CDR3 sequence (DNA): TGTGCCACCAGCAGGGACCGGGACCGAGTAGGGGGCTGCACCTTC. Translating gives CATSRDRDRVGGCTF.

V and J are TRBV9 and TRBJ2-5, with 7 bases lining up with TRBD2. J was trimmed by 5 bases and V by 3 bases; bases with no gene match: 16. The CDR3 extends over 17 amino acids. Germline loops: CDR1 SGDLS, CDR2 YYNGEE. For the CDR3, the DNA is TGTGCCAGCAGCGGGGCGGCCCCTGGGTTCGGGAGGGAGACCCAGTACTTC. Translation gives CASSGAAPGFGRETQYF.

This clonotype was observed a handful of times. J is TRBJ2-5 and V is TRBV12-3 or TRBV12-4; the match to TRBD1 covers 11 bases. The CDR3 totals 16 residues. The V and J ends lost 5 bases and 2 bases, in that order; junction bases with no gene match: 7. DNA of the CDR3: TGTGCCAGCAGTCCCTGGACAGGGGGCAATCAAGAGACCCAGTACTTC. This sequence encodes CASSPWTGGNQETQYF.

This clonotype was counted a few times. V is TRBV28 and J is TRBJ1-5; no clear D. The CDR3 has 11 residues. V was shortened by 2 bases and J by 10 bases, with 6 bases between the two germline ends. Germline V CDR1 and CDR2: MDHEN, SYDVKM. CDR3 amino acids: CASSLENPQHF. Written as DNA, the CDR3 is TGTGCCAGCAGTTTAGAAAATCCCCAGCATTTT.

This clonotype appeared many times. One end of the junction varies from germline; a read error may be responsible. This chain joins TRBV6-1 and TRBJ2-1; 12 bases agree with TRBD2. The CDR3 contains 15 residues. The germline CDR1 and CDR2 sequences are MNHNS and SASEGT. The CDR3 sequence: CASSVLAGGYNEQFF. The DNA of the CDR3 is TGCGCCAGCAGTGTACTAGCGGGGGGATACAATGAGCAGTTCTTC.